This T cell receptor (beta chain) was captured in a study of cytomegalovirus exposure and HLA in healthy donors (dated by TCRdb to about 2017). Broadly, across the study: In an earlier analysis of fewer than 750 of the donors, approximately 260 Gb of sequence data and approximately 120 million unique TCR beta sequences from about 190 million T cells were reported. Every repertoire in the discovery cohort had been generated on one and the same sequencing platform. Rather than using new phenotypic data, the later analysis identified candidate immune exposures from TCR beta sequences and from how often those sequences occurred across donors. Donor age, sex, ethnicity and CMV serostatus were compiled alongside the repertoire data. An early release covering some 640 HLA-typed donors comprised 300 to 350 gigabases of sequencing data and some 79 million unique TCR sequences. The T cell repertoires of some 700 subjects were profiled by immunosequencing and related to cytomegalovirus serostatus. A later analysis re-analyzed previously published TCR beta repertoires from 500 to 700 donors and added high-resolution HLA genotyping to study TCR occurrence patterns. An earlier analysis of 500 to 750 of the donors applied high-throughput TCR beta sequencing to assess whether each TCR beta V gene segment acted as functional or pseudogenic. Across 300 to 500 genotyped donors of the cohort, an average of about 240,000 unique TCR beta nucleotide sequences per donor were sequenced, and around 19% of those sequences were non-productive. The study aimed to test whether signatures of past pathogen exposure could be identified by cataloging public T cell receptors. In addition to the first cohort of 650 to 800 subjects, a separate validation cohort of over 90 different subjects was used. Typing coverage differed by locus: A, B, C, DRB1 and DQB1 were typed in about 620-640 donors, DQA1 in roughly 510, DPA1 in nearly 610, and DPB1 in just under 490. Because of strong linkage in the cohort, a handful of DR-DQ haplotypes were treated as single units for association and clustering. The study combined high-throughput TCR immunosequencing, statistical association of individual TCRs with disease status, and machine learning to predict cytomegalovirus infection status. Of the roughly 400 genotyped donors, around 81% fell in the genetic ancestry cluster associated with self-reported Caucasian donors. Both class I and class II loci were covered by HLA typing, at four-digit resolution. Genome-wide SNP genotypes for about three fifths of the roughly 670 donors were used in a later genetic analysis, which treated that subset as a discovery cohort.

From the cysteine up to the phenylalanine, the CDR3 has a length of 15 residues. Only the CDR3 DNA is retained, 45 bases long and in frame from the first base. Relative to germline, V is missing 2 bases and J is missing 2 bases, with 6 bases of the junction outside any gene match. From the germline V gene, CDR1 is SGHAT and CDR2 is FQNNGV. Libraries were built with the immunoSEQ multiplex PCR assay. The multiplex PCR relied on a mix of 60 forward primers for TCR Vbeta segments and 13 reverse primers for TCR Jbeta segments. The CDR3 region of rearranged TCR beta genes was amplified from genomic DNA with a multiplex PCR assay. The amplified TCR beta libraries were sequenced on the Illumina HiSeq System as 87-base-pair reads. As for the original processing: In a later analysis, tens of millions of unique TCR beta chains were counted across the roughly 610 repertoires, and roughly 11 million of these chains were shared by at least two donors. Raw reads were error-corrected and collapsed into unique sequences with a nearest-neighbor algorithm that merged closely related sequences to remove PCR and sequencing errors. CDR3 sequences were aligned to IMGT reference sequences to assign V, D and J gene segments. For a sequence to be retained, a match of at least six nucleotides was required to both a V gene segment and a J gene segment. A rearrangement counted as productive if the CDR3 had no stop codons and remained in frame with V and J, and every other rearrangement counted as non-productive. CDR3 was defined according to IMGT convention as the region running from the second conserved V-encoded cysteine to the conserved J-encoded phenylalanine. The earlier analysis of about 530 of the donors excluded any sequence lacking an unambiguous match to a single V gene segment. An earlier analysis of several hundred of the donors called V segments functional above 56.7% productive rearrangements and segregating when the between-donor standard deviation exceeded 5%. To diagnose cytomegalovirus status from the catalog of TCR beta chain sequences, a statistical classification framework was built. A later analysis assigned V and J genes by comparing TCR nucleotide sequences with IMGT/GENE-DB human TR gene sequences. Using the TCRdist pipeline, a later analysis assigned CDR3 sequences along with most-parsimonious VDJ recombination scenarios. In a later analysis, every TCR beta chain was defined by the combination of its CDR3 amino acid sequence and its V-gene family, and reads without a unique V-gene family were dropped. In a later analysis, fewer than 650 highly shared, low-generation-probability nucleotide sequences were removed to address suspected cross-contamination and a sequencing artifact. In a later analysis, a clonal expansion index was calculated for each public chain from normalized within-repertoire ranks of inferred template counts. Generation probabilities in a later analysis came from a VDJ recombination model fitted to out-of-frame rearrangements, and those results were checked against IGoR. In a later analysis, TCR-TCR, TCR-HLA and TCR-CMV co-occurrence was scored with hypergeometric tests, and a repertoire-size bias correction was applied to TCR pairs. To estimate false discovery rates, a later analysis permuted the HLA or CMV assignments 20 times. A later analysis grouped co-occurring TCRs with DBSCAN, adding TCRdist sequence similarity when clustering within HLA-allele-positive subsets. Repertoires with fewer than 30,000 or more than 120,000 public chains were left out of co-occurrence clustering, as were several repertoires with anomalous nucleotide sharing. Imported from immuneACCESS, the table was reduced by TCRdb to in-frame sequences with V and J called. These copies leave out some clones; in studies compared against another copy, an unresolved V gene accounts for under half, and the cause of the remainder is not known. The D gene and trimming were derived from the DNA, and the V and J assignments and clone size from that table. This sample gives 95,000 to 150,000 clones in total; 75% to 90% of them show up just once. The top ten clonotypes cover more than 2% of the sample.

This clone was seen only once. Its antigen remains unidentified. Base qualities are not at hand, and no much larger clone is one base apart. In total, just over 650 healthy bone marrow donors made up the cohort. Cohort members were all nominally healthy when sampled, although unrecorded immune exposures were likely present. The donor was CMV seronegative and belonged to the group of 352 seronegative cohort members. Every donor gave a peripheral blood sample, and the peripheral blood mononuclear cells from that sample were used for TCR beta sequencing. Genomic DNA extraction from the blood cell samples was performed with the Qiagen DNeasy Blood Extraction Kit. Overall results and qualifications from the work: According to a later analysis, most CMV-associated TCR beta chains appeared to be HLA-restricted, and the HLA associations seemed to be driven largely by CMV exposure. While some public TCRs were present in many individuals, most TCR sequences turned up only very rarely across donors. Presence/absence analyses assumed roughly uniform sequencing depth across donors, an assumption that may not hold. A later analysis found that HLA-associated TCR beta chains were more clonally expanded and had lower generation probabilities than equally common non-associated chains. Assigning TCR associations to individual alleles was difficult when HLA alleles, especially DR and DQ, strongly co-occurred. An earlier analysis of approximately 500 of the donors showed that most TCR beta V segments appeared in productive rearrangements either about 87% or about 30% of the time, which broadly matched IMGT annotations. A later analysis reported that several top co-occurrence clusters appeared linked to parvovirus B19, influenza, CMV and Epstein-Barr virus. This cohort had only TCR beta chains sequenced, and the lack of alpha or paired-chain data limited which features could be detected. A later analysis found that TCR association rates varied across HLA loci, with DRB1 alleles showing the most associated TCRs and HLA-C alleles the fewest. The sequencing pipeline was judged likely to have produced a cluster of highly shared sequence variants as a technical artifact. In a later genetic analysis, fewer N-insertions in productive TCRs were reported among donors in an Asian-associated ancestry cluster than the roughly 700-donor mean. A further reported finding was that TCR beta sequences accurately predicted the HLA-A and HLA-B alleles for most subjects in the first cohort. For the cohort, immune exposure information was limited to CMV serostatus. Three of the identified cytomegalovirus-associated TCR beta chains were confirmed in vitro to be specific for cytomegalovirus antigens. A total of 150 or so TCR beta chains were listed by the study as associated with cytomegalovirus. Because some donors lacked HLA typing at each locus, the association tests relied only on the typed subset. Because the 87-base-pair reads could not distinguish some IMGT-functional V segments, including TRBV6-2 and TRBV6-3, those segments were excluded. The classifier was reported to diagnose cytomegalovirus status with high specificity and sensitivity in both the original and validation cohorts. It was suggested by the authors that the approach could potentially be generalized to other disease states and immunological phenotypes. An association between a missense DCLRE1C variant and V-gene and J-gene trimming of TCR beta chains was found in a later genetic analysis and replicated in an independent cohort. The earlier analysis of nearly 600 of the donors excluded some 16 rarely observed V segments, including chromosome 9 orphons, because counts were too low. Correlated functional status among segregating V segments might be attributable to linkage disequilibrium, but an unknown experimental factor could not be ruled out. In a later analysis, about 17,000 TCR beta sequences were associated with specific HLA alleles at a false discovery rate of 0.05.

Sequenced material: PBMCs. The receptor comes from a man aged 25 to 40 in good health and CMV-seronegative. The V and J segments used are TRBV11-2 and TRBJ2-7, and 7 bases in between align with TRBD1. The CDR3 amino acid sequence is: CASSLRTGVTYEQYF. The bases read TGTGCCAGCAGCTTAAGGACAGGCGTAACCTACGAGCAGTACTTC. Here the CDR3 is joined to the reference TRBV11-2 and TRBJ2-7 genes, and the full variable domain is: EAGVAQSPRYKIIEKRQSVAFWCNPISGHATLYWYQQILGQGPKLLIQFQNNGVVDDSQLPKDRFSAERLKGVDSTLKIQPAKLEDSAVYLCASSLRTGVTYEQYFGPGTRLTVT.